This record looks at one T cell receptor (beta chain) sequence and its context. CDR1 is SGHRS and CDR2 is YFSETQ in the germline V gene. The CDR3 has 19 residues. The data were obtained in a study of monozygotic twins with inflammatory bowel disease. TCRdb reprocessed the 5' RACE reads and keeps a single row for each CDR3 protein, giving no DNA. The sample totals fewer than 550,000 distinct CDR3 sequences. Source material: blood. The chain links TRBV5-1 to TRBJ2-3; TCRdb reports TRBD1, a call that lacks DNA to check it against. The source of this sequence is a human donor with ulcerative colitis or Crohn's disease, or a healthy co-twin of an affected twin (not recorded which). CDR3 residues: CASSLPRDSTPSSTDTQYF.